These T cell receptor beta chains were read from a single sample in a study of Ad26.COV2.S vaccination and SARS-CoV-2 variants. The repertoire was sequenced with immunoSEQ multiplex PCR; TCRdb's copy has only in-frame clones and lacks some. The sample yields around 450,000 clones, about nine tenths seen once. Material: peripheral blood, obtained in a trial of Ad26.COV2.S vaccine versus placebo. Source of these receptors: a person between 18 and 65 years old who received the Ad26.COV2.S COVID-19 vaccine or a placebo. The CDR3 runs from the conserved cysteine through the conserved F or W. The order of the fields is clone size, D gene, J gene, V gene, CDR3 DNA, CDR3 protein. D genes are given only for firm matches. Expanded clones get a size class; other rows say once, few or many, or leave the size out.

. TRBD1 TRBJ1-2 TRBV30 TGTGCCTGGGAAGGGGGCGTCTATGGCTACACCTTC CAWEGGVYGYTF
. TRBD1 TRBJ1-2 TRBV2 TGTGCCAGCAGCGACAGGGCGAACTATGGCTACACCTTC CASSDRANYGYTF
. TRBD1 TRBJ1-5 TRBV7-2 TGTGCCAGCAGCGCAGACAGGGAGCAGCCCCAGCATTTT CASSADREQPQHF
. . TRBJ2-3 TRBV6-5 TGTGCCAGCAGTTACCGAGATACGCAGTATTTT CASSYRDTQYF
. . TRBJ2-5 TRBV6-6 TGTGCCAGCAGTACGAGCGGGGAGACCCAGTACTTC CASSTSGETQYF
. . TRBJ1-5 TRBV5-1 TGCGCCAGCGCATACTTTCCTGGTCAGCCCCAGCATTTT CASAYFPGQPQHF
. TRBD1 TRBJ1-1 TRBV6-6 TGTGCCAGCAGCCCCGGACAGGGGAAGGGGCGCACTGAAGCTTTCTTT CASSPGQGKGRTEAFF
few TRBD1 TRBJ1-2 TRBV5-1 TGCGCCAGCAGCCTGCCAAGGGGGCGCTGGGACTATGGCTACACCTTC CASSLPRGRWDYGYTF
. . TRBJ1-5 TRBV6-5 TGTGCCAGCAGTTACTCATATAGCAATCAGCCCCAGCATTTT CASSYSYSNQPQHF
once . TRBJ1-5 TRBV19 TGTGCCAGTAGTATTAGGAGGGGGGGGCACCAGCCCCAGCATTTT CASSIRRGGHQPQHF
. . TRBJ2-2 TRBV9 TGTGCCAGCAGCGTAGTCTACACCGGGGAGCTGTTTTTT CASSVVYTGELFF
. . TRBJ1-3 TRBV21-1 TGTGCCAGCAGCAACGAGAGGGGAGAGGGGGCGGGTGGAAACACCATATATTTT CASSNERGEGAGGNTIYF